This TCR beta chain is from a study of T cell responses to AZD1222 COVID-19 vaccine. This CDR3 spans 13 amino acids. Germline CDR1 SQVTM, CDR2 ANQGSEA. Trimming stripped 5 bases from V and 3 bases from J, with 13 bases between. Notes on the study in general: Spike was spanned by vaccine-associated CD4 TCRs, with dominance at 160-218 and 743-854.

For this clone: What it recognizes is unknown.

TCRdb keeps only in-frame clones here, not all; method: immunoSEQ multiplex PCR. The sample has tens of thousands of clones, approximately 86% seen once. This material consisted of peripheral blood, taken on day 0 of AZD1222 vaccination. The sequence was collected from an adult in good health. The gene calls are TRBV29-1 and TRBJ1-1; a weak D match, TRBD1 (6 bases). The CDR3 coding sequence is TGCAGCGTTCTCAGGGGAGGGTACACTGAAGCTTTCTTT. This gives the protein CSVLRGGYTEAFF.